The sequence of this T cell receptor (beta chain) was determined in a study of T cells in Graves' hyperthyroidism and ophthalmopathy. Trimming at V came to 6 bases and at J to 3 bases, leaving 16 bases not matched to a gene. Per the germline V gene, CDR1 is SQVTM and CDR2 is ANQGSEA. This CDR3 is 17 amino acids long. The CDR3 regions of TCR beta were amplified from RNA transcripts. Initially, a first-round RT-PCR of the TCR CDR3 employed the HTBI primer set. TCRdb analysed the multiplex PCR reads with MiXCR anew, one entry per CDR3 protein. The table lists 250,000 to 300,000 distinct CDR3 sequences, approximately 18% of them singletons. This clonotype was seen a handful of times. Antigen specificity is unknown. Orbital computed tomography, thyroid ultrasound, serum thyroxine and TRAb, and clinical symptoms together informed the diagnoses. Whole-study findings and limits: Blood held most thyroid clonotypes expanded above 0.001 frequency.

This rearrangement joins TRBV29-1 to TRBJ1-3; TRBD1 matches 8 bases. The sequenced sample was blood. The sequence was obtained from a man between 45 and 60 years old with Graves' ophthalmopathy. In DNA, the CDR3 is TGCAGCGTCAGAGGGACGACAGGGGACTTCGGTGGAAACACCATATATTTT. Translated: CSVRGTTGDFGGNTIYF.